What follows describes a single T cell receptor beta chain. Its antigen is still unknown. The data stem from a study of naive and memory T cell subsets. General study results and limits: TCR transcript changes with activation or differentiation may affect this RNA method.

The CDR3 is 12 residues long. V was pared by 5 bases and J by 8 bases, with 15 bases between. In germline, CDR1 is DFQATT, CDR2 SNEGSKA (reference sequence). Blood and skin TCR RNA was reverse transcribed with alpha and beta constant primers. In TCRdb, the 5' RACE reads were re-called with MiXCR into one record per CDR3 protein. Among approximately 24,000 distinct CDR3 sequences listed, under 25% were seen once. Whole blood, roughly 2.5 ml, came from adult healthy volunteers. The receptor comes from a female donor in good health. This chain links TRBV20-1 with TRBJ1-1; perhaps TRBD1 as D (6 bases). In DNA form, the CDR3 reads TGCAGTGCTGGCCGGGACACCCGAGAAGCTTTCTTT. Its translation: CSAGRDTREAFF.